A selection of T cell receptor beta chains follows, all from one sample in a study of control samples from healthy donors and cancer patients. The table came from immunoSEQ multiplex PCR; TCRdb's copy has only in-frame clones and leaves some out. The sample lists 95,000 to 110,000 clones, around 89% occurring once. The sample consisted of PBMCs. The receptors originated from a man in his fifties or sixties with lung cancer. CDR3s include the opening cysteine and the closing phenylalanine or tryptophan. D genes are given only for firm matches. The listing skips clone size in some rows; elsewhere it reads once, few, many or a size class.

CDR3 DNA: TGTGCCAGCAGCTTATTCGGACAGAACACCGGGGAGCTGTTTTTT; CDR3 protein: CASSLFGQNTGELFF; CDR3 length: 15; J gene: TRBJ2-2; clone size: .; V gene: TRBV7-3; D gene: .
CDR3 DNA: TGTGCCAGTTCCTTCTCTAGCGGAAACTTCCAAGAGACCCAGTACTTC; CDR3 protein: CASSFSSGNFQETQYF; CDR3 length: 16; J gene: TRBJ2-5; clone size: .; V gene: TRBV18; D gene: TRBD2
CDR3 DNA: TGTGCCACCAGTGCAGTAGGACGGGACACAGATACGCAGTATTTT; CDR3 protein: CATSAVGRDTDTQYF; CDR3 length: 15; J gene: TRBJ2-3; clone size: .; V gene: TRBV24-1; D gene: .
CDR3 DNA: TGTGCCATCAGGCCCAGACAGGGCGTACCGCCCTTTAATGAAAAACTGTTTTTT; CDR3 protein: CAIRPRQGVPPFNEKLFF; CDR3 length: 18; J gene: TRBJ1-4; clone size: .; V gene: TRBV10-3; D gene: TRBD1
CDR3 DNA: TGTGCCAGCAGCCGAGCGGTGACAGGCTCTAATCAGCCCCAGCATTTT; CDR3 protein: CASSRAVTGSNQPQHF; CDR3 length: 16; J gene: TRBJ1-5; clone size: .; V gene: TRBV2; D gene: .
CDR3 DNA: TGTGCCAGCCAAGATAGGGGGCTTGGCACCGGGGAGCTGTTTTTT; CDR3 protein: CASQDRGLGTGELFF; CDR3 length: 15; J gene: TRBJ2-2; clone size: .; V gene: TRBV3-1/TRBV3-2; D gene: TRBD1
CDR3 DNA: TGTGCCTGGAGTGTACTTGTGAACACTGAAGCTTTCTTT; CDR3 protein: CAWSVLVNTEAFF; CDR3 length: 13; J gene: TRBJ1-1; clone size: .; V gene: TRBV30; D gene: .
CDR3 DNA: TGTGCCAGCAGTGAAGTTAGGGACCGAAGATTT; CDR3 protein: CASSEVRDRRF; CDR3 length: 11; J gene: TRBJ1-1; clone size: .; V gene: TRBV6-1; D gene: .
CDR3 DNA: TGTGCCAGCAGCTTAGTCCGCGGGGCAGGGATTAACTATGGCTACACCTTC; CDR3 protein: CASSLVRGAGINYGYTF; CDR3 length: 17; J gene: TRBJ1-2; clone size: .; V gene: TRBV7-9; D gene: .
CDR3 DNA: TGCGCCAGCAGTCCCGGGACAGGGTTCGGCAATCAGCCCCAGCATTTT; CDR3 protein: CASSPGTGFGNQPQHF; CDR3 length: 16; J gene: TRBJ1-5; clone size: few; V gene: TRBV10-1; D gene: TRBD1
CDR3 DNA: TGCGCCAGCAGCCAAAGCGAACCCGGGACAGGGGAATCACCCCTCCACTTT; CDR3 protein: CASSQSEPGTGESPLHF; CDR3 length: 17; J gene: TRBJ1-6; clone size: .; V gene: TRBV5-1; D gene: TRBD1
CDR3 DNA: TGTGCCAGCAGCTTAGTGTCTGGGTTCACCGGGGAGCTGTTTTTT; CDR3 protein: CASSLVSGFTGELFF; CDR3 length: 15; J gene: TRBJ2-2; clone size: once; V gene: TRBV7-2; D gene: .
CDR3 DNA: TGTGCCAGCAGTTCCCCAAACAGGGGGCCTAATTCACCCCTCCACTTT; CDR3 protein: CASSSPNRGPNSPLHF; CDR3 length: 16; J gene: TRBJ1-6; clone size: .; V gene: TRBV6-5; D gene: TRBD1
CDR3 DNA: TGTGCCTGGAGTGCTCAACAGGGGGCGATCTATGGCTACACCTTC; CDR3 protein: CAWSAQQGAIYGYTF; CDR3 length: 15; J gene: TRBJ1-2; clone size: .; V gene: TRBV30; D gene: TRBD1
CDR3 DNA: TGTGCCAGCAGCCAGACTAACTATGGCTACACCTTC; CDR3 protein: CASSQTNYGYTF; CDR3 length: 12; J gene: TRBJ1-2; clone size: .; V gene: TRBV3-1/TRBV3-2; D gene: .
CDR3 DNA: TGTGCCAGTAGTATAGGGCCCGGGACAGGCAATCAGCCCCAGCATTTT; CDR3 protein: CASSIGPGTGNQPQHF; CDR3 length: 16; J gene: TRBJ1-5; clone size: .; V gene: TRBV19; D gene: TRBD1
CDR3 DNA: TGTGCCAGCACCCAAGGGTCCGGGGCCAACGTCCTGACTTTC; CDR3 protein: CASTQGSGANVLTF; CDR3 length: 14; J gene: TRBJ2-6; clone size: .; V gene: TRBV7-9; D gene: .
CDR3 DNA: TGTGCCAGCAGCTTAGAAGGGGGTATAGGGAACACTGAAGCTTTCTTT; CDR3 protein: CASSLEGGIGNTEAFF; CDR3 length: 16; J gene: TRBJ1-1; clone size: once; V gene: TRBV11-3; D gene: .
CDR3 DNA: TGCGCCAGCAGCTTACAATCGGGACAGGGGAACACTGAAGCTTTCTTT; CDR3 protein: CASSLQSGQGNTEAFF; CDR3 length: 16; J gene: TRBJ1-1; clone size: .; V gene: TRBV5-1; D gene: TRBD1
CDR3 DNA: TGTGCCAGCAGCGTTGGATCTGGTTATGGCTACACCTTC; CDR3 protein: CASSVGSGYGYTF; CDR3 length: 13; J gene: TRBJ1-2; clone size: .; V gene: TRBV11-2; D gene: .
CDR3 DNA: TGTGCCAGCAGCGTTCTGAGCACCGGGGAGCTGTTTTTT; CDR3 protein: CASSVLSTGELFF; CDR3 length: 13; J gene: TRBJ2-2; clone size: .; V gene: TRBV9; D gene: .
CDR3 DNA: TGTGCCAGCTCAGGCGGGGATACGCAGTATTTT; CDR3 protein: CASSGGDTQYF; CDR3 length: 11; J gene: TRBJ2-3; clone size: .; V gene: TRBV18; D gene: .
CDR3 DNA: TGTGCCAGCCGTAGCGGGGCCTACAATGAGCAGTTCTTC; CDR3 protein: CASRSGAYNEQFF; CDR3 length: 13; J gene: TRBJ2-1; clone size: .; V gene: TRBV6-5; D gene: TRBD2
CDR3 DNA: TGTGCCAGCAGCGTAGATGGGGGATCTGGAAACACCATATATTTT; CDR3 protein: CASSVDGGSGNTIYF; CDR3 length: 15; J gene: TRBJ1-3; clone size: once; V gene: TRBV9; D gene: .
CDR3 DNA: TGTGCCAGCAGCCTCGGACAGGGTTATGGCTACACCTTC; CDR3 protein: CASSLGQGYGYTF; CDR3 length: 13; J gene: TRBJ1-2; clone size: .; V gene: TRBV3-1/TRBV3-2; D gene: TRBD1
CDR3 DNA: TGTGCCAGCAGCATAGAATATACGCAGTATTTT; CDR3 protein: CASSIEYTQYF; CDR3 length: 11; J gene: TRBJ2-3; clone size: .; V gene: TRBV5-4; D gene: .
CDR3 DNA: TGTGCCAGCAGCTTCGACAGTTACAATGAGCAGTTCTTC; CDR3 protein: CASSFDSYNEQFF; CDR3 length: 13; J gene: TRBJ2-1; clone size: .; V gene: TRBV2; D gene: .
CDR3 DNA: TGTGCCAGCACCTCTGCCGGGGGGAATGAGCAGTTCTTC; CDR3 protein: CASTSAGGNEQFF; CDR3 length: 13; J gene: TRBJ2-1; clone size: .; V gene: TRBV7-9; D gene: TRBD2
CDR3 DNA: TGTGCCGGAAATCTGATGGGGGACCAAGAGACCCAGTACTTC; CDR3 protein: CAGNLMGDQETQYF; CDR3 length: 14; J gene: TRBJ2-5; clone size: .; V gene: TRBV2; D gene: .
CDR3 DNA: TGTGCCATCAGTGCTCAGGACAGGGAAAACGAGCAGTACTTC; CDR3 protein: CAISAQDRENEQYF; CDR3 length: 14; J gene: TRBJ2-7; clone size: .; V gene: TRBV10-3; D gene: TRBD1
CDR3 DNA: TGTGCCGCGGAACGGGATTCACCCCTCCACTTT; CDR3 protein: CAAERDSPLHF; CDR3 length: 11; J gene: TRBJ1-6; clone size: few; V gene: TRBV30; D gene: .
CDR3 DNA: TGTGCCAGCACCTTGTATAGCAATCAGCCCCAGCATTTT; CDR3 protein: CASTLYSNQPQHF; CDR3 length: 13; J gene: TRBJ1-5; clone size: .; V gene: TRBV6-5; D gene: .
CDR3 DNA: TGTGCCAGCAGTCGGATAGTCACCGGGGAGCTGTTTTTT; CDR3 protein: CASSRIVTGELFF; CDR3 length: 13; J gene: TRBJ2-2; clone size: few; V gene: TRBV27; D gene: .
CDR3 DNA: TGCGCCAGCAGCTTGAGGCAAGGGACGCCCACTCAGCCCCAGCATTTT; CDR3 protein: CASSLRQGTPTQPQHF; CDR3 length: 16; J gene: TRBJ1-5; clone size: .; V gene: TRBV5-1; D gene: .
CDR3 DNA: TGTGCCAGCAGCTTGTTCGACATAACGAGCCAGCCCCAGCATTTT; CDR3 protein: CASSLFDITSQPQHF; CDR3 length: 15; J gene: TRBJ1-5; clone size: .; V gene: TRBV5-6; D gene: .
CDR3 DNA: TGTGCCAAAGAAGGAACCTTAGCCAAAAACATTCAGTACTTC; CDR3 protein: CAKEGTLAKNIQYF; CDR3 length: 14; J gene: TRBJ2-4; clone size: .; V gene: TRBV2; D gene: .